This T cell receptor beta chain was sequenced in a study of response to subunit inactivated influenza vaccine. Study observations and caveats: Authors suggested seasonal influenza vaccinations each recruit few new T cells.

Note on this clonotype: The antigen is unknown.

From germline, CDR1 is SGHRS and CDR2 YFSETQ. CDR3 length: 15 amino acids. With 0 bases clipped from V and 6 bases from J, the junction kept 6 bases outside the gene matches. From the RT-PCR reads, TCRdb called clonotypes with MiXCR, one entry per CDR3 protein. Of 500,000 to 650,000 distinct CDR3 sequences listed, around 8% were seen once; the top ten hold 10% to 15%. Sequenced here: PBMCs from blood, sampled around 2 years after vaccination. The TCR originated in a man between 50 and 75 years old who received an inactivated influenza vaccine. The genes are TRBV5-1 and TRBJ2-1, with TRBD2 matching over 7 bases. In nucleotides, the CDR3 is TGCGCCAGCAGCTTGGCTAGCGGAGACTTCAATGAGCAGTTCTTC. Amino acids: CASSLASGDFNEQFF.